The sequence of this T cell receptor (beta chain) was determined in a study of cytomegalovirus exposure and HLA in healthy donors. Looking at the study overall: Previous work identified roughly 120 million unique TCR beta sequences from about 179 million T cells.

In the PCR, 60 Vbeta and 13 Jbeta primers were used. Only in-frame clones appear in the TCRdb table, and some are missing; sequencing was by immunoSEQ multiplex PCR. The sample records roughly 150,000 clones, 70% to 90% being singletons. The CDR3 is made up of 15 amino acids. The V gene lost 0 bases and the J gene lost 2 bases, with 10 bases spanning the gap. The germline gives CDR1 MNHEY, CDR2 SMNVEV (reference sequence). The receptor was isolated from a woman aged 18 to 35 in good health and CMV-seronegative. The rearrangement joins TRBV27 to TRBJ1-2, with D unclear. The sequenced material came from PBMCs. The DNA of the CDR3 is TGTGCCAGCAGTTTATCAAGTCCGGGGAACTATGGCTACACCTTC. The encoded protein is CASSLSSPGNYGYTF.